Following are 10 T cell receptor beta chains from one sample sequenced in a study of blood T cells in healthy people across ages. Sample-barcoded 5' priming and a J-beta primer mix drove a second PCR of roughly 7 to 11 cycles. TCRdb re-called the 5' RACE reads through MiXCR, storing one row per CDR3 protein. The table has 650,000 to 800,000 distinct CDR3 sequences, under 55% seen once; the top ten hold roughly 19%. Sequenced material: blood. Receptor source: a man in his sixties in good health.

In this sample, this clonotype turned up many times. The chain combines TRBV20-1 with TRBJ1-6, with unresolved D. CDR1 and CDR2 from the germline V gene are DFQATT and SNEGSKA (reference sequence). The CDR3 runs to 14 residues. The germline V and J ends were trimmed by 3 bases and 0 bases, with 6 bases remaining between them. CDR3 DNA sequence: TGCAGTGCTAGGGGGAGCTCCTATAATTCACCCCTCCACTTT. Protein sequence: CSARGSSYNSPLHF.

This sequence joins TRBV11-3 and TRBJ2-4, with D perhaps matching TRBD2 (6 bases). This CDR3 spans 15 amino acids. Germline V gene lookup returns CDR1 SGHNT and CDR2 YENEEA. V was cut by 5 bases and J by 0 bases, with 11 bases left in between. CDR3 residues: CASSPGEVAKNIQYF. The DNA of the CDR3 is TGTGCCAGCAGCCCTGGGGAGGTAGCCAAAAACATTCAGTACTTC.

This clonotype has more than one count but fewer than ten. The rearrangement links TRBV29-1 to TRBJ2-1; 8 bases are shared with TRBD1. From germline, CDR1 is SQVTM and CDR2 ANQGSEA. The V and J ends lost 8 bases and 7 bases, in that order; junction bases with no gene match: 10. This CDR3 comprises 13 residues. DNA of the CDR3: TGCAGCCTTCGGACAGGGTGGGATAATGAGCAGTTCTTC. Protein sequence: CSLRTGWDNEQFF.

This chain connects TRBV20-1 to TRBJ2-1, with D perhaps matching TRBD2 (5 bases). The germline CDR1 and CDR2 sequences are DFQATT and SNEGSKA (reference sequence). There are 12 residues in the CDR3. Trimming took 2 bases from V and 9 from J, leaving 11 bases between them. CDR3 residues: CSARSAGREQFF. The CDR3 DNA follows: TGCAGTGCTAGATCGGCGGGTCGTGAGCAGTTCTTC.

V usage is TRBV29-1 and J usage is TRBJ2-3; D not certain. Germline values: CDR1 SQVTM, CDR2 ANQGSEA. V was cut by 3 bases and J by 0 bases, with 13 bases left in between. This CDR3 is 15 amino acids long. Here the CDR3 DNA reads TGCAGCGTTGATACCGAGGTCCCTAGCACAGATACGCAGTATTTT. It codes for CSVDTEVPSTDTQYF.

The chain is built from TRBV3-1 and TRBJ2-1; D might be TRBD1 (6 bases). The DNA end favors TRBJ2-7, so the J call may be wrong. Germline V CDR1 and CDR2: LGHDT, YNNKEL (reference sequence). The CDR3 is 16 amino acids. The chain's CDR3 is CASSQIDRKGYNEQYF. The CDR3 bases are TGTGCCAGCAGCCAGATTGACAGGAAAGGCTACAATGAGCAGTACTTC.

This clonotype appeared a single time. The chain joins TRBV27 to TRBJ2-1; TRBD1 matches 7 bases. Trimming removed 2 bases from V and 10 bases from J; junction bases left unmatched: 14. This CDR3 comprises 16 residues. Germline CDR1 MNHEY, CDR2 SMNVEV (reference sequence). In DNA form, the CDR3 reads TGTGCCAGCAGTTTAGGGACAGAACCGGCAACCTACGAGCAGTTCTTC. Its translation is CASSLGTEPATYEQFF.

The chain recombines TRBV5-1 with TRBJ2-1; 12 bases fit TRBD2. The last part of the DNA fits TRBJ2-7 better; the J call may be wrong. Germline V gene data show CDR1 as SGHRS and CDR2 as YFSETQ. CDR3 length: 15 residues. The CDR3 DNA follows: TGCGCCACCGGACTAGCGGGGAGCTCCTACAATGAGCAGTACTTC. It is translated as CATGLAGSSYNEQYF.

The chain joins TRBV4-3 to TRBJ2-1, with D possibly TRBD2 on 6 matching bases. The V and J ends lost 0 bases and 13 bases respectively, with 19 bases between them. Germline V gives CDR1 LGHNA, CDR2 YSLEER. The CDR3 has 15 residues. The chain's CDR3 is CASSQDLRFRETQFF. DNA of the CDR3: TGCGCCAGCAGCCAAGATCTGCGGTTTCGGGAGACCCAGTTCTTC.

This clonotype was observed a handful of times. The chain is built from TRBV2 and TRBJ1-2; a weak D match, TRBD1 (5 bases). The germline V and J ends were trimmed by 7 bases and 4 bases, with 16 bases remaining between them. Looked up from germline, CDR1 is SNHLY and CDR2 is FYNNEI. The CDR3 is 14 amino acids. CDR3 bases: TGTGCCAGCACGAGGGACTCCCTTGGCTATGGCTACACCTTC. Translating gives CASTRDSLGYGYTF.